Shown below are 30 T cell receptor beta chains from a single sample sequenced in a study of shared clonotypes between healthy human individuals. Measured with immunoSEQ multiplex PCR; TCRdb has only the in-frame clones, and not every one. Of a few hundred thousand clones listed, around 96% were seen once; the top ten hold less than 0.35%. Sequenced: memory CD8+ T cells sorted from blood. Described subset: CD45RO+ cells pooled with CCR7-negative TemRA cells. Every receptor here comes from a man under 40 in good health.

This clone was seen just once. The chain couples TRBV9 to TRBJ2-1; 7 nucleotides align to TRBD1. Germline CDR1 reads SGDLS; CDR2 reads YYNGEE. The CDR3 loop spans 16 amino acids. V lost 0 bases to trimming and J lost 4 bases; unmatched junction nucleotides: 7. The CDR3 region is CASSVAAGGSYNEQFF. In DNA form, the CDR3 reads TGTGCCAGCAGCGTAGCCGCAGGGGGTTCATACAATGAGCAGTTCTTC.

V gene TRBV6-5 combines with J gene TRBJ1-1; 7 nucleotides match TRBD1. The CDR3 consists of 16 residues. V was pared by 2 bases and J by 4 bases, with 10 bases of the junction left unmatched. Germline loops: CDR1 MNHEY, CDR2 SVGAGI. The CDR3 nucleotides are TGTGCCAGCAGTTACCCCACAATATCAGGGGGCACTGAAGCTTTCTTT. Translation gives CASSYPTISGGTEAFF.

This sequence joins TRBV10-3 and TRBJ2-1; 11 positions match TRBD2. V was pared by 4 bases and J by 4 bases, with 3 bases of the junction left unmatched. CDR1 and CDR2 from the germline V gene are ENHRY and SYGVKD. The CDR3 extends over 15 amino acids. The CDR3 sequence: CAISATSGRYNEQFF. In DNA form, the CDR3 reads TGTGCCATCAGTGCTACTAGCGGGAGATACAATGAGCAGTTCTTC.

As concerns this clone: The identical CDR3 is also encoded by other nucleotide sequences in the sample. V gene TRBV30 combines with J gene TRBJ2-7; TRBD2 might be the D (6 bases). CDR1 is GTSNPN, CDR2 SVGIG, per germline (reference sequence). Trimming stripped 1 base from V and 2 bases from J, with 12 bases between. The CDR3 extends over 14 amino acids. The CDR3 coding sequence is TGTGCCTGGAGTGGGGGGACTGGTACCTACGAGCAGTACTTC. It codes for CAWSGGTGTYEQYF.

In its sample, this clone was seen once. The V call is TRBV27, the J call TRBJ2-5; 8 nucleotides match TRBD1. The trim removed 5 bases at V and 2 bases at J, leaving 7 bases unmatched. The CDR3 is 15 amino acids. Germline CDR1 and CDR2: MNHEY and SMNVEV (reference sequence). The DNA of the CDR3 is TGTGCCAGCAGTAACAGGGGGGTCGATCAAGAGACCCAGTACTTC. Its protein product is CASSNRGVDQETQYF.

The chain carries TRBV19 and TRBJ2-7; 7 bases fit TRBD1. Per the germline V gene, CDR1 is LNHDA and CDR2 is SQIVND (reference sequence). V lost 0 bases and J lost 4; bases outside the gene matches: 6. The CDR3 has 15 amino acids. CDR3 DNA: TGTGCCAGTAGTATAGACCTCGGGACAGAGTACGAGCAGTACTTC. Residues: CASSIDLGTEYEQYF.

This clone was counted once. The chain recombines TRBV18 with TRBJ2-7; D is undetermined. In germline, CDR1 is KGHSH, CDR2 LQKENI. Trimming pared 5 bases from V and 0 bases from J, leaving 11 bases between. The length of the CDR3 is 14 residues. CDR3 DNA: TGTGCCAGCTCATACACAGAATCCTCCTACGAGCAGTACTTC. Translated: CASSYTESSYEQYF.

The V call is TRBV30, the J call TRBJ2-5; D ambiguous. CDR1 and CDR2 from the germline V gene are GTSNPN and SVGIG (reference sequence). Trimming took 3 bases from V and 5 from J, leaving 7 bases between them. There are 11 residues in the CDR3. As DNA, the CDR3 is TGTGCCTGGAGCGCCTGGGAGACCCAGTACTTC. Its protein is CAWSAWETQYF. The entire variable domain, with the rest obtained from reference TRBV30 and TRBJ2-5, is as follows: SQTIHQWPATLVQPVGSPLSLECTVEGTSNPNLYWYRQAAGRGLQLLFYSVGIGQISSEVPQNLSASRPQDRQFILSSKKLLLSDSGFYLCAWSAWETQYFGPGTRLLVL.

V and J are TRBV2 and TRBJ2-7; the match to TRBD2 covers 11 bases. The germline CDR1 and CDR2 sequences are SNHLY and FYNNEI. The V and J ends lost 4 bases and 7 bases, in that order; junction bases with no gene match: 18. This CDR3 is 18 amino acids long. This chain's CDR3 is CASSGRGQTTSGNREQYF. Here the CDR3 DNA reads TGTGCCAGCAGTGGGAGGGGGCAAACGACTAGCGGGAACCGGGAGCAGTACTTC.

The V and J genes are TRBV19 and TRBJ2-2; D is possibly TRBD2 (5 bases). This CDR3 spans 15 amino acids. V was trimmed by 0 bases and J by 4 bases, leaving 9 bases between them. Germline V CDR1 and CDR2: LNHDA, SQIVND (reference sequence). The CDR3 DNA reads as TGTGCCAGTAGTATAGATCTGAGGGCCACCGGGGAGCTGTTTTTT. Its protein product is CASSIDLRATGELFF.

The CDR3 coding sequence is TGTGCCAGTTGGCGGTACGAGCAGTACTTC. This encodes CASWRYEQYF. V usage is TRBV19 and J usage is TRBJ2-7; no reliable D call. This CDR3 has 10 amino acids. V dropped 8 bases and J dropped 4 bases, with 6 bases sitting between them. CDR1 is LNHDA, CDR2 SQIVND, per germline (reference sequence).

The V gene is TRBV5-4, the J gene TRBJ2-7; 9 positions agree with TRBD1. After removal of 3 bases from V and 6 bases from J, the junction contained 4 bases not matched to a gene. Germline V gene lookup returns CDR1 SGHNT and CDR2 YYREEE (reference sequence). This CDR3 contains 13 residues. The CDR3, as DNA: TGTGCCAGCAGCTGGGGACAGGGTAGCGAGCAGTACTTC. Translating gives CASSWGQGSEQYF.

The table lists this clone with a count of one. The chain's CDR3 is CASGLAGGQLYNEQFF. The CDR3 DNA is TGTGCCAGCGGACTAGCGGGAGGGCAGCTCTACAATGAGCAGTTCTTC. The chain employs TRBV9 and TRBJ2-1; 15 bases line up with TRBD2. The germline CDR1 and CDR2 sequences are SGDLS and YYNGEE. The CDR3 contains 16 residues. V shed 7 bases and J 3 bases; nucleotides not matched to a gene: 5.

The chain has TRBV27 and TRBJ2-3; D call uncertain. This CDR3 region has 14 residues. Trimming left V 3 bases short and J 0 bases short, with 7 bases between. Germline assignment: CDR1 MNHEY and CDR2 SMNVEV (reference sequence). The CDR3 region has the DNA TGTGCCAGCAGTTTTCGTTTGAGCACAGATACGCAGTATTTT. Residues: CASSFRLSTDTQYF.

The chain has TRBV28 and TRBJ2-1; perhaps TRBD2 as D (6 bases). Deletions cut 10 bases from V and 2 bases from J, with 9 bases between. The CDR3 totals 12 residues. Germline loops: CDR1 MDHEN, CDR2 SYDVKM. CDR3 sequence (DNA): TGTGCCATCGAGCGGGCCTACAATGAGCAGTTCTTC. Protein: CAIERAYNEQFF.

The V and J genes are TRBV6-5 and TRBJ1-1; D remains unclear. Trimming removed 3 bases from V and 1 base from J, with 6 bases in between. The CDR3 runs to 13 residues. Germline-derived CDR1 and CDR2 are MNHEY and SVGAGI. This chain's CDR3 is CASSYLENTEAFF. CDR3 coding DNA: TGTGCCAGCAGTTATTTGGAGAACACTGAAGCTTTCTTT.

The chain carries TRBV20-1 and TRBJ2-2, with TRBD1 matching over 7 bases. V was clipped by 4 bases and J by 8 bases; unmatched bases: 1. The CDR3 loop spans 11 amino acids. Per germline, CDR1 DFQATT and CDR2 SNEGSKA (reference sequence). CDR3 in amino acids: CSATDRGELFF. The CDR3 DNA reads TGCAGTGCTACGGACAGGGGGGAGCTGTTTTTT.

The rearrangement joins TRBV2 to TRBJ2-7; weak D call: TRBD2 (5 bases). This CDR3 has 14 amino acids. V dropped 4 bases and J dropped 4 bases, with 14 bases sitting between them. The germline V gene encodes CDR1 SNHLY and CDR2 FYNNEI. The CDR3 loop reads CASSVRTQKYEQYF. Here the CDR3 DNA reads TGTGCCAGCAGTGTACGGACTCAAAAATACGAGCAGTACTTC. The full variable domain, completed using reference TRBV2 and TRBJ2-7, is EPEVTQTPSHQVTQMGQEVILRCVPISNHLYFYWYRQILGQKVEFLVSFYNNEISEKSEIFDDQFSVERPDGSNFTLKIRSTKLEDSAMYFCASSVRTQKYEQYFGPGTRLTVT.

This rearrangement joins TRBV11-2 to TRBJ2-3, with a tentative D call TRBD2 (6 bases). CDR3 length: 16 amino acids. The germline gives CDR1 SGHAT, CDR2 FQNNGV. Trimming left V 4 bases short and J 4 bases short, with 18 bases between. The CDR3 region has the DNA TGTGCCAGCAGCTCCGGGACTCAAACGGGTGCAGATACGCAGTATTTT. Amino acid sequence: CASSSGTQTGADTQYF.

V and J are TRBV13 and TRBJ2-2; 9 bases are a match to TRBD1. Per the germline V gene, CDR1 is PRHDT and CDR2 is FYEKMQ (reference sequence). The CDR3 is made up of 17 amino acids. The V and J ends lost 4 bases and 7 bases, in that order; junction bases with no gene match: 13. CDR3 sequence reads: CASSSRIGTGLDGELFF. DNA for the CDR3: TGTGCCAGCAGCTCCCGTATTGGGACAGGGCTCGACGGGGAGCTGTTTTTT.

J is TRBJ2-3 and V is TRBV4-1, with 10 bases matching TRBD2. This CDR3 is built from 17 residues. V lost 3 bases to trimming and J lost 0 bases; unmatched junction nucleotides: 6. Germline lookup yields CDR1 MGHRA and CDR2 YSYEKL. The CDR3 nucleotides are TGCGCCAGCAGCCATCGCTTGACTAGCGGGAGCACAGATACGCAGTATTTT. It encodes CASSHRLTSGSTDTQYF.

The CDR3 is CASTTGTTSYEQYF. CDR3 DNA sequence: TGCGCCAGCACCACCGGGACAACCTCCTACGAGCAGTACTTC. This chain joins TRBV23-1 and TRBJ2-7, with D perhaps matching TRBD1 (6 bases). TRBV23-1 is an ORF, with its function uncertain. Trimming shortened V by 7 bases and J by 0 bases, and 13 bases separated the two germline ends. This CDR3 has 14 amino acids.

The CDR3 loop reads CASSPSGSSYNEQFF. The CDR3 DNA is TGTGCCAGCAGCCCTAGCGGATCCTCCTACAATGAGCAGTTCTTC. The gene calls are TRBV5-5 and TRBJ2-1; 7 bases match TRBD2. J was trimmed by 0 bases and V by 4 bases; bases with no gene match: 4. CDR3 length: 15 amino acids. The germline gives CDR1 SGHKS, CDR2 YYEKEE (reference sequence).

V is TRBV5-1 and J is TRBJ1-2; TRBD1 matches 8 bases. CDR1 is SGHRS and CDR2 is YFSETQ in the germline V gene. The V segment lost 0 bases and the J segment 8 bases; nucleotides outside the gene matches: 0. This CDR3 has 12 amino acids. The CDR3 region is CASSLAGGGYTF. In DNA form, the CDR3 reads TGCGCCAGCAGCTTGGCAGGGGGCGGCTACACCTTC.

A note on this clone: Other DNA sequences in the same sample also yield this CDR3. This sequence joins TRBV7-9 and TRBJ2-1, with 7 bases identical to TRBD1. With 7 bases clipped from V and 0 bases from J, the junction kept 0 bases outside the gene matches. The CDR3 loop spans 13 amino acids. The germline V gene encodes CDR1 SEHNR and CDR2 FQNEAQ (reference sequence). CDR3 coding DNA: TGTGCCAGCACAGGGGGCTCCTACAATGAGCAGTTCTTC. Translating it yields CASTGGSYNEQFF.

J is TRBJ2-7 and V is TRBV6-5; D is undetermined. The germline gives CDR1 MNHEY, CDR2 SVGAGI. The CDR3 is 14 amino acids. V gave up 4 bases and J gave up 2 bases, with 12 bases separating them. This CDR3 is CASSCPRAAYEQYF. CDR3 nucleotide sequence: TGTGCCAGCAGTTGCCCTAGGGCAGCCTACGAGCAGTACTTC.

This clone was counted once. V gene TRBV7-2 combines with J gene TRBJ2-7, with a weak D call TRBD2 (6 bases). The CDR3 length is 16 residues. V lost 6 bases to trimming and J lost 3 bases, with 21 bases between them. Germline assignment: CDR1 SGHTA and CDR2 FQGNSA. The CDR3 is CASRETSYVPLYEQYF. The CDR3 region has the DNA TGTGCCAGCAGGGAAACTAGCTATGTCCCTCTCTACGAGCAGTACTTC.

This chain uses TRBV28 with TRBJ2-7; D possibly corresponds to TRBD2 (5 bases). Germline V gene data show CDR1 as MDHEN and CDR2 as SYDVKM. V shed 6 bases and J shed 5 bases, with 20 bases lying between them. The CDR3 consists of 15 residues. CDR3: CASRTHRGLGNEQYF. DNA for the CDR3: TGTGCCAGCAGGACTCATCGAGGGTTGGGGAACGAGCAGTACTTC.

The chain recombines TRBV4-2 with TRBJ1-2; D is unclear. The length of the CDR3 is 12 residues. Trimming removed 5 bases from V and 3 bases from J, with 7 bases in between. From germline, CDR1 is LGHNA and CDR2 YNFKEQ. DNA for the CDR3: TGTGCCAGCAGCGAACGGTACTATGGCTACACCTTC. It translates to CASSERYYGYTF.

This clone has a single count. The chain employs TRBV28 and TRBJ2-1, with D perhaps matching TRBD2 (5 bases). Germline values: CDR1 MDHEN, CDR2 SYDVKM. The CDR3 has 12 amino acids. Trimming removed 2 bases at V and 6 bases at J, with 5 bases between. The DNA of the CDR3 is TGTGCCAGCAGTTTACTAGCCAATGAGCAGTTCTTC. This gives the protein CASSLLANEQFF.